The source of this T cell receptor beta chain is a study of blood T cell repertoires in COVID-19. Study context: Samples of COVID-19 (acute and convalescent) were obtained from the United States, Italy and Spain. In each case, the material was cDNA or gDNA derived from T cells, B-cell-depleted T cells, or PBMCs.

The CDR3 consists of 16 residues. The germline CDR1 and CDR2 sequences are LGHNA and YNFKEQ. V lost 3 bases, J lost 1 base, and 1 base stayed unmatched. Some clones are missing from TCRdb's copy, which holds only in-frame ones; the method was immunoSEQ multiplex PCR. The sample consists of 150,000 to 180,000 clones, 80% of them appearing once. Sequenced: peripheral blood. The chain combines TRBV4-2 with TRBJ1-4; 11 nucleotides line up with TRBD1. The TCR comes from a man aged 55 to 69 with acute or convalescent COVID-19. The CDR3 reads CASSQDRGQTNEKLFF. CDR3 in DNA: TGTGCCAGCAGCCAGGACAGGGGGCAAACTAATGAAAAACTGTTTTTT.